The rows below give T cell receptor beta chains drawn from one sample of a study of shared clonotypes between healthy human individuals. The repertoire was sequenced with immunoSEQ multiplex PCR; TCRdb's copy has only in-frame clones and lacks some. The repertoire consists of millions of clones, with 85% to 95% occurring once and the leading ten covering about 1.5%. Sequencing input: naive CD8+ T cells from PBMCs. The receptors stem from a man in his late teens or twenties in good health. Some clones in this sample may be carry-over from other donors' samples. CDR3s include the opening cysteine and the closing phenylalanine or tryptophan. D genes are given only for firm matches. Not all rows give a size; the values are once, few, many and, for expanded clones, a class.

size	D	V	J	CDR3	DNA
NA	TRBD2	TRBV28	TRBJ2-2	CASTTTRLAVNTGELFF	TGTGCCAGCACCACGACGAGACTAGCGGTGAACACCGGGGAGCTGTTTTTT
NA	NA	TRBV27	TRBJ2-3	CASSLLSTDTQYF	TGTGCCAGCAGTCTACTTAGCACAGATACGCAGTATTTT
NA	NA	TRBV12-5	TRBJ2-1	CASGPHYNEQFF	TGTGCTAGTGGCCCCCATTACAATGAGCAGTTCTTC
NA	NA	TRBV28	TRBJ2-7	CASSLLAGAYEQYF	TGTGCCAGCAGTTTATTGGCCGGGGCCTACGAGCAGTACTTC
NA	NA	TRBV6-5	TRBJ2-2	CASRILNTGELFF	TGTGCCAGCAGAATTTTAAACACCGGGGAGCTGTTTTTT
NA	TRBD2	TRBV9	TRBJ2-2	CASSDRTSPTGELFF	TGTGCCAGCAGCGATAGGACTAGCCCCACCGGGGAGCTGTTTTTT
NA	NA	TRBV5-4	TRBJ2-2	CASTVDSNTGELFF	TGTGCCAGCACCGTGGACTCGAACACCGGGGAGCTGTTTTTT
NA	NA	TRBV6-1	TRBJ2-7	CASSDYEEQYF	TGTGCCAGCAGTGATTATGAAGAGCAGTACTTC
few	NA	TRBV10-3	TRBJ1-4	CAITAEFLGKLFF	TGTGCCATCACCGCCGAGTTTCTAGGAAAACTGTTTTTT
NA	TRBD2	TRBV6-4	TRBJ2-2	CASSELAGDPFTGELFF	TGTGCCAGCAGTGAATTAGCGGGAGACCCCTTCACCGGGGAGCTGTTTTTT
NA	TRBD2	TRBV4-1	TRBJ2-5	CASSQGLSGLEGETQYF	TGCGCCAGCAGCCAAGGACTCTCGGGACTAGAGGGGGAGACCCAGTACTTC
NA	TRBD1	TRBV7-9	TRBJ1-1	CASSFSFIDRDWNTEAFF	TGTGCCAGCAGCTTCAGTTTTATCGACAGGGACTGGAACACTGAAGCTTTCTTT
NA	NA	TRBV7-9	TRBJ1-2	CASSLGQTRGYTF	TGTGCCAGCAGCTTAGGGCAGACTAGGGGCTACACCTTC
NA	NA	TRBV9	TRBJ2-7	CASSPLGPSSYEQYF	TGTGCCAGCAGCCCCCTAGGGCCTAGCTCCTACGAGCAGTACTTC
NA	TRBD2	TRBV7-2	TRBJ2-1	CASTLGTSAYNEQFF	TGTGCCAGCACCCTCGGGACTAGCGCCTACAATGAGCAGTTCTTC
NA	NA	TRBV19	TRBJ2-7	CASSLRDSGYEQYF	TGTGCCAGTAGTTTGAGGGACTCTGGGTACGAGCAGTACTTC
NA	NA	TRBV30	TRBJ2-7	CAWSYGNSYEQYF	TGTGCCTGGAGTTACGGCAACTCCTACGAGCAGTACTTC
NA	TRBD2	TRBV5-1	TRBJ2-2	CASARGLAGGHLDGELFF	TGCGCCAGCGCACGGGGACTAGCGGGAGGCCATTTGGACGGGGAGCTGTTTTTT
NA	NA	TRBV7-8	TRBJ2-5	CASSLGGRSEETQYF	TGTGCCAGCAGCTTGGGGGGACGGTCCGAGGAGACCCAGTACTTC
NA	NA	TRBV5-1	TRBJ2-3	CASSRPAAVVEDTQYF	TGCGCCAGCAGCCGGCCTGCAGCGGTTGTAGAGGATACGCAGTATTTT
NA	NA	TRBV7-9	TRBJ2-3	CASSPDKSTDTQYF	TGTGCCAGCAGCCCGGACAAAAGCACAGATACGCAGTATTTT
NA	NA	TRBV13	TRBJ2-1	CASSRGANYNEQFF	TGTGCCAGCAGCCGAGGGGCTAACTACAATGAGCAGTTCTTC
NA	NA	TRBV28	TRBJ2-5	CASSLLWAQYF	TGTGCCAGCAGTTTATTGTGGGCCCAGTACTTC
NA	TRBD1	TRBV28	TRBJ2-2	CASSFGLGTENTGELFF	TGTGCCAGCAGTTTTGGCTTAGGGACAGAGAACACCGGGGAGCTGTTTTTT
NA	TRBD1	TRBV27	TRBJ2-7	CASSLATPTGGDGEQYF	TGTGCCAGCAGTCTCGCCACCCCGACAGGGGGGGATGGGGAGCAGTACTTC
NA	NA	TRBV29-1	TRBJ2-2	CSVRTANTGELFF	TGCAGCGTTAGGACAGCGAACACCGGGGAGCTGTTTTTT
NA	TRBD1	TRBV6-1	TRBJ2-1	CAHTWGQGRRDEQFF	TGTGCCCACACGTGGGGACAGGGGAGGAGGGATGAGCAGTTCTTC
NA	NA	TRBV30	TRBJ1-3	CASLGQTGNTIYF	TGTGCCTCCTTGGGGCAGACTGGAAACACCATATATTTT
NA	NA	TRBV10-3	TRBJ2-1	CAILQRNEQFF	TGTGCGATCCTCCAGCGGAATGAGCAGTTCTTC
NA	TRBD2	TRBV7-9	TRBJ2-3	CASSLIAGVRDTQYF	TGTGCCAGCAGCTTAATAGCGGGAGTGCGAGATACGCAGTATTTT
NA	TRBD1	TRBV29-1	TRBJ2-3	CSVDPDRGHSTDTQYF	TGCAGCGTTGACCCGGACAGGGGCCATAGCACAGATACGCAGTATTTT
NA	TRBD2	TRBV10-3	TRBJ2-7	CAIRNGTSGVYEQYF	TGTGCCATCAGGAACGGGACTAGCGGAGTCTACGAGCAGTACTTC
NA	NA	TRBV27	TRBJ2-1	CASSLSAGSYNEQFF	TGTGCCAGCAGTTTATCGGCGGGGTCCTACAATGAGCAGTTCTTC
once	TRBD2	TRBV28	TRBJ2-7	CASSAIGTSGLYEQYF	TGTGCCAGCAGTGCCATTGGGACTAGCGGTCTCTACGAGCAGTACTTC
NA	NA	TRBV19	TRBJ1-1	CASSIRTTAWNTEAFF	TGTGCCAGTAGTATTCGGACGACAGCTTGGAACACTGAAGCTTTCTTT
NA	NA	TRBV7-9	TRBJ1-2	CASSPILTDSNYGYTF	TGTGCCAGCAGCCCAATACTAACGGACAGTAACTATGGCTACACCTTC
NA	NA	TRBV9	TRBJ1-2	CASSVGGGSEGGYTF	TGTGCCAGCAGCGTAGGAGGGGGGTCCGAAGGTGGCTACACCTTC
NA	NA	TRBV6-5	TRBJ1-1	CASSYEWRVNTEAFF	TGTGCCAGCAGTTACGAGTGGCGGGTGAACACTGAAGCTTTCTTT
NA	TRBD1	TRBV7-3	TRBJ1-1	CASSSRTGAYTEAFF	TGTGCCAGCAGCTCTCGGACAGGGGCTTACACTGAAGCTTTCTTT
once	NA	TRBV19	TRBJ1-1	CASREDRPMNTEAFF	TGTGCCAGTAGAGAGGACCGCCCAATGAACACTGAAGCTTTCTTT
NA	NA	TRBV27	TRBJ2-7	CASSPGSSYEQYF	TGTGCCAGCAGCCCTGGGTCGTCCTACGAGCAGTACTTC
NA	TRBD1	TRBV27	TRBJ1-2	CASSSIGTGNDGYTF	TGTGCCAGCAGTTCCATCGGGACAGGGAATGATGGCTACACCTTC
NA	TRBD2	TRBV12-5	TRBJ2-1	CASGAQTSGDNEQFF	TGTGCTAGTGGTGCCCAGACTAGCGGAGACAATGAGCAGTTCTTC
NA	NA	TRBV28	TRBJ2-4	CASSLWGEAKNIQYF	TGTGCCAGCAGTTTATGGGGGGAAGCCAAAAACATTCAGTACTTC
NA	NA	TRBV27	TRBJ1-5	CARTLASPLPPQHF	TGTGCCAGGACCCTAGCTTCCCCTTTACCGCCCCAGCATTTT
NA	TRBD2	TRBV30	TRBJ2-1	CAWTLGVRGGNEQFF	TGTGCCTGGACCCTCGGGGTAAGGGGAGGGAATGAGCAGTTCTTC
NA	NA	TRBV25-1	TRBJ1-2	CASSEYTTGYTF	TGTGCCAGCAGTGAATATACCACTGGCTACACCTTC
NA	NA	TRBV5-4	TRBJ1-2	CASSLGQVANYGYTF	TGTGCCAGCAGCTTGGGGCAGGTGGCTAACTATGGCTACACCTTC
NA	NA	TRBV7-8	TRBJ1-1	CASSSLDRRATEAFF	TGTGCCAGCAGCTCCCTAGACAGACGGGCCACTGAAGCTTTCTTT
NA	NA	TRBV27	TRBJ2-1	CASSLGGVYNEQFF	TGTGCCAGCAGTTTAGGTGGGGTCTACAATGAGCAGTTCTTC
NA	NA	TRBV6-5	TRBJ2-7	CASSLEPDYSYEQYF	TGTGCCAGCAGTTTAGAGCCCGATTACTCCTACGAGCAGTACTTC
NA	TRBD1	TRBV9	TRBJ1-2	CASSVSGDRANYGYTF	TGTGCCAGCAGCGTCTCAGGGGACAGGGCTAACTATGGCTACACCTTC